This TCR beta chain comes out of a study of chemoradiotherapy in HPV16-positive cancers. Study-wide background: Candidate HPV-specific T-cell clones and common TCR motifs came from functional assays in two HPV16-positive patients. Study-wide results and caveats: HPV-specific T cells were functionally defined from only a couple of HPV16-positive patients. Candidate HPV-specific clones and E7-related TCR motifs grew in tumor during treatment.

Remarks on this clone: Its antigen remains unidentified.

This CDR3 is 11 amino acids long. CDR1 and CDR2 from the germline V gene are SNHLY and FYNNEI. V was pared by 5 bases and J by 4 bases, with 4 bases between. Produced via immunoSEQ multiplex PCR; TCRdb's table is partial and in-frame only. This repertoire shows tens of thousands of clones, approximately 88% found once; its top ten account for approximately 5.5%. The gene calls are TRBV2 and TRBJ2-3; unclear D gene. The sequencing used blood, collected from a patient who underwent chemoradiotherapy. This sequence was found in a human donor with HPV-associated anogenital cancer. The CDR3 coding sequence is TGTGCCAGCAGTACCGCAGATACGCAGTATTTT. Translated, it gives CASSTADTQYF.